This TCR beta chain was captured by sequencing in a study of shared clonotypes between healthy human individuals. CDR3 length: 16 residues. Unmatched junction bases numbered 2, after V lost 0 bases and J lost 4 bases. Germline V lookup: CDR1 SGHRS, CDR2 YFSETQ. Once extracted for a subset, genomic DNA was divided evenly among several immunoSEQ plates. Libraries were prepared by immunoSEQ multiplex PCR; TCRdb keeps only in-frame clonotypes and omits some of them. The sample yields about 2.3 million clones, roughly 90% seen once. The sequence was obtained from a man aged 18-30 years in good health. Some clones in this sample may be carry-over from other donors' samples. Sequenced material: naive CD4+ T cells from PBMCs. The subset was: CD45RA+ positively selected. The chain uses TRBV5-1 and TRBJ2-2, with 11 bases fitting TRBD2. The CDR3 DNA sequence: TGCGCCAGCAGCTTGGGGACTAGCGGGTTCACCGGGGAGCTGTTTTTT. This translates into CASSLGTSGFTGELFF.